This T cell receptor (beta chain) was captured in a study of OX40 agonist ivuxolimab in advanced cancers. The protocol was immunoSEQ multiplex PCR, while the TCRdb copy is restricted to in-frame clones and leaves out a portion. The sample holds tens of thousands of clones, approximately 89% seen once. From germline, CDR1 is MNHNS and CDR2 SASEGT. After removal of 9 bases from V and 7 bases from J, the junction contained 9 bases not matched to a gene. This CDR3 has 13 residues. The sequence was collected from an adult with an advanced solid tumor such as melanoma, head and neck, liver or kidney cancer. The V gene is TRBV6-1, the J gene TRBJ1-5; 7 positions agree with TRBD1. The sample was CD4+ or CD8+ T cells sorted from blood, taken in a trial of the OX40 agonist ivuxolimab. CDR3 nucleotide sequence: TGTGCCAGGAACAGGGGTAGGGAACAGCCCCAGCATTTT. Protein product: CARNRGREQPQHF.